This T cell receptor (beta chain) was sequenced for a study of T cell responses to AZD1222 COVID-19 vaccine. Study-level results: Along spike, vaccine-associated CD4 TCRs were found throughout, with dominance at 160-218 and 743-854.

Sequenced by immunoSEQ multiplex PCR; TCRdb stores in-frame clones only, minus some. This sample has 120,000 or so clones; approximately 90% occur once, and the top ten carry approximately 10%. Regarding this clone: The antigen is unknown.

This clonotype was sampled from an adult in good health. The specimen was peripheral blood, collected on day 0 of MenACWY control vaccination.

The CDR3 DNA follows: TGTGCCAGCAGTTTACAGGGCGTAAATTCACCCCTCCACTTT. As protein: CASSLQGVNSPLHF. V is TRBV27 and J is TRBJ1-6; D perhaps matches TRBD1 (5 bases). The CDR3 loop spans 14 amino acids. V lost 2 bases and J lost 7, with 9 bases in between. Germline-derived CDR1 and CDR2 are MNHEY and SMNVEV (reference sequence).